The 19 T cell receptor beta chains below all came from one sample that was sequenced in a study of T cells after posttransplantation cyclophosphamide. This table comes from immunoSEQ multiplex PCR, and its TCRdb copy is limited to in-frame clones, with some not included. The repertoire shows approximately 24,000 clones, none seen only once; the top ten take approximately 1.5%. The sample was PBMCs. These receptor sequences come from a man between 45 and 60 years old in good health, CMV-negative, and a related stem cell transplant donor.

This clone showed up many times. The chain recombines TRBV2 with TRBJ1-2; D is unclear. The germline V gene encodes CDR1 SNHLY and CDR2 FYNNEI. The V gene lost 0 bases and the J gene lost 4 bases, with 6 bases spanning the gap. The CDR3 sequence is 13 residues long. CDR3 amino acids: CASSEAGSYGYTF. CDR3 coding DNA: TGTGCCAGCAGTGAAGCGGGCAGCTATGGCTACACCTTC.

This clone was counted at least ten times. The V and J genes are TRBV6-1 and TRBJ2-3; 11 bases are a match to TRBD2. The CDR3 covers 15 residues. J lost 1 base, V lost 4 bases, and 1 base had no gene match. CDR1 MNHNS and CDR2 SASEGT come from the germline V gene. The chain's CDR3 is CASSALAGGTDTQYF. CDR3 DNA: TGTGCCAGCAGTGCACTAGCGGGAGGCACAGATACGCAGTATTTT.

This clone was detected many times. The chain uses TRBV18 and TRBJ2-5; no clear D gene. The CDR3 is 12 amino acids. CDR1 and CDR2 (germline): KGHSH, LQKENI. V was trimmed by 2 bases and J by 5 bases, leaving 6 bases between them. The CDR3 nucleotides are TGTGCCAGCTCACCAACAACGGAGACCCAGTACTTC. Its protein product is CASSPTTETQYF.

In its sample, this clone was seen many times. J is TRBJ2-3 and V is TRBV10-3; unclear D gene. Germline loops: CDR1 ENHRY, CDR2 SYGVKD. The V end was cut by 0 bases, the J end by 2 bases, with 9 bases between. The CDR3 is made up of 15 amino acids. The CDR3 spells CAISESGTDTDTQYF. The CDR3 bases are TGTGCCATCAGTGAGTCCGGCACAGACACAGATACGCAGTATTTT.

This clone was counted many times. The CDR3 reads CASSEPGLDYEQYF. Written as DNA, the CDR3 is TGTGCCAGCAGTGAACCGGGACTTGACTACGAGCAGTACTTC. The rearrangement uses TRBV6-1 and TRBJ2-7, with D tentatively TRBD2 (6 bases). The CDR3 is 14 residues long. From germline, CDR1 is MNHNS and CDR2 SASEGT. The V and J ends lost 2 bases and 3 bases respectively, with 11 bases between them.

The sample holds many counts of this clone. The chain carries TRBV9 and TRBJ2-1; D not resolved. The CDR3 runs 16 residues. CDR1 SGDLS and CDR2 YYNGEE come from the germline V gene. Trimming pared 4 bases from V and 4 bases from J, leaving 18 bases between. CDR3 residues: CASSPEANSEYNEQFF. Written as DNA, the CDR3 is TGTGCCAGCAGCCCAGAGGCAAATTCAGAGTACAATGAGCAGTTCTTC.

The table lists this clone with many counts. The chain couples TRBV6-5 to TRBJ1-2, with D perhaps matching TRBD1 (5 bases). This CDR3 region has 14 residues. The germline CDR1 and CDR2 sequences are MNHEY and SVGAGI. V was pared by 2 bases and J by 4 bases, with 11 bases between. DNA for the CDR3: TGTGCCAGCAGTTACGGAGACAGACTCTATGGCTACACCTTC. Translating it yields CASSYGDRLYGYTF.

At least ten counts were recorded for this clone. J is TRBJ1-2 and V is TRBV27; possibly TRBD1 for D (6 bases). Per the germline V gene, CDR1 is MNHEY and CDR2 is SMNVEV (reference sequence). Trimming cost V 6 bases and J 2 bases, with 16 bases left between them. The CDR3 runs 15 residues. CDR3 protein: CASSPYPGTNYGYTF. CDR3 coding DNA: TGTGCCAGCAGCCCTTATCCGGGGACAAACTATGGCTACACCTTC.

In its sample, this clone was seen many times. This chain joins TRBV19 and TRBJ2-1; 7 bases match TRBD2. CDR1 is LNHDA and CDR2 is SQIVND in the germline V gene (reference sequence). There are 14 residues in the CDR3. V was clipped by 7 bases and J by 5 bases; unmatched bases: 8. CDR3 coding DNA: TGTGCCAGTAAGGTTGGAGCGGGAAACAATGAGCAGTTCTTC. This codes for CASKVGAGNNEQFF.

The CDR3 sequence: CASSPRTAYGYTF. CDR3 nucleotides: TGTGCCAGCAGTCCTCGGACAGCCTATGGCTACACCTTC. The chain combines TRBV6-1 with TRBJ1-2; tentative D call: TRBD1 (6 bases). Germline CDR1 MNHNS, CDR2 SASEGT. There are 13 residues in the CDR3. V was shortened by 5 bases and J by 4 bases, with 11 bases between the two germline ends.

This clone has a count of ten or more. The V call is TRBV10-3, the J call TRBJ2-7; perhaps TRBD1 as D (5 bases). Germline V lookup: CDR1 ENHRY, CDR2 SYGVKD. Trimming removed 3 bases from V and 7 bases from J, with 10 bases in between. The CDR3 totals 12 residues. The CDR3 bases are TGTGCCATCAGTGAATGGAGACAGGAGCAGTACTTC. Amino acid sequence: CAISEWRQEQYF.

This clone was seen at least ten times. V is TRBV28 and J is TRBJ2-2; D unclear. Trimming took 7 bases from V and 1 from J, leaving 7 bases between them. The CDR3 has 13 amino acids. CDR1 and CDR2 (germline): MDHEN, SYDVKM. CDR3 nucleotides: TGTGCCAGCAAACTCGAGAACACCGGGGAGCTGTTTTTT. This gives the protein CASKLENTGELFF.

This clone was observed at least ten times. The V and J genes are TRBV6-4 and TRBJ1-1; 11 bases fit TRBD1. Germline assignment: CDR1 MRHNA and CDR2 SNTAGT. The CDR3 length is 17 residues. J lost 1 base, V lost 6 bases, and 10 bases had no gene match. CDR3 nucleotide sequence: TGTGCCAGCAGCCCGGGACAGGGGGGGGTCGGGAACACTGAAGCTTTCTTT. This encodes CASSPGQGGVGNTEAFF.

This clone has ten or more counts. The genes are TRBV28 and TRBJ2-7, with D possibly TRBD1 on 6 matching bases. V lost 6 bases, J lost 2 bases, and 14 bases lay in between. Germline V gene lookup returns CDR1 MDHEN and CDR2 SYDVKM. The CDR3 extends over 14 amino acids. The CDR3, as DNA: TGTGCCAGCAGATCCAGGGGCGTAACCTACGAGCAGTACTTC. Its protein is CASRSRGVTYEQYF.

This clone was detected ten times or more. This chain connects TRBV27 to TRBJ2-4, with D hard to call. This CDR3 spans 13 amino acids. V was clipped by 2 bases and J by 5 bases, with 7 bases between them. Germline CDR1 MNHEY, CDR2 SMNVEV (reference sequence). The CDR3 sequence: CASSLTEQNIQYF. CDR3 DNA sequence: TGTGCCAGCAGTTTAACGGAGCAAAACATTCAGTACTTC.

This clone was seen repeatedly, ten times or more. The chain employs TRBV19 and TRBJ1-1; no definite D call. The germline CDR1 and CDR2 sequences are LNHDA and SQIVND (reference sequence). The CDR3 loop spans 13 amino acids. V lost 6 bases, J lost 0 bases, and 8 bases lay in between. The CDR3 nucleotides are TGTGCCAGTAGCGCTAGAGTGAACACTGAAGCTTTCTTT. Its translation is CASSARVNTEAFF.

This clone was recorded many times. The V call is TRBV7-2, the J call TRBJ1-4; 7 bases match TRBD1. J lost 4 bases, V lost 4 bases, and 6 bases had no gene match. The CDR3 contains 15 residues. CDR1 is SGHTA, CDR2 FQGNSA, per germline. As DNA, the CDR3 is TGTGCCAGCAGCTGGAGGACAGGTTATAATGAAAAACTGTTTTTT. As protein: CASSWRTGYNEKLFF.

This clone was counted many times. CDR3 loop: CAWESFSGDSDGYTF. The CDR3, as DNA: TGTGCCTGGGAAAGTTTCTCCGGGGATTCGGATGGCTACACCTTC. The rearrangement uses TRBV30 and TRBJ1-2; no clear D. Trimming cost V 5 bases and J 6 bases, with 22 bases left between them. CDR1 GTSNPN and CDR2 SVGIG come from the germline V gene (reference sequence). The CDR3 is made up of 15 amino acids.

This clone was detected ten times or more. This chain uses TRBV27 with TRBJ2-1; possibly TRBD1 for D (5 bases). In germline, CDR1 is MNHEY, CDR2 SMNVEV (reference sequence). Trimming removed 6 bases at V and 4 bases at J, with 19 bases between. The CDR3 extends over 16 amino acids. As DNA, the CDR3 is TGTGCCAGCAGGGCTTTGTTGGGCAGGGAATACAATGAGCAGTTCTTC. It translates to CASRALLGREYNEQFF.